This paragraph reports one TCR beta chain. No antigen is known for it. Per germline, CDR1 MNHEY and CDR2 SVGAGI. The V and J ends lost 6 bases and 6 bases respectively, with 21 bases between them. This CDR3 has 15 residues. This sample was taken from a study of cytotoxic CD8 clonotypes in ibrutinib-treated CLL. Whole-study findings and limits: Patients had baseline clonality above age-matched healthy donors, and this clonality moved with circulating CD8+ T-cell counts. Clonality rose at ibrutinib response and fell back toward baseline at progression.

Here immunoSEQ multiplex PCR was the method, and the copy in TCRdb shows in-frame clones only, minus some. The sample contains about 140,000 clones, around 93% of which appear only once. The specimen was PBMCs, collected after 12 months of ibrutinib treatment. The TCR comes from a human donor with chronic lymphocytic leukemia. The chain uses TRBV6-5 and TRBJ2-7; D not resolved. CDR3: CASSPASYRTGEQYF. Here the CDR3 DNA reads TGTGCCAGCAGCCCCGCCAGCTATCGAACGGGCGAGCAGTACTTC.